One sample yielded the 23 T cell receptor beta chains listed below, sequenced in a study of CD8 T cells in ankylosing spondylitis. Study-wide findings and caveats: Blood of patients with ankylosing spondylitis appeared to be characterized by a TCR beta motif of roughly eight highly homologous variants.

TCRdb used MiXCR to reprocess the 5' RACE reads, holding one entry per CDR3 protein. The table records approximately 500,000 distinct CDR3 sequences, roughly 12% of them present only once. The antigens of these receptors remain unknown. Sample: blood, either unsorted or a sorted T cell fraction (not recorded which). These receptors all come from a male donor with ankylosing spondylitis.

This clonotype was detected only a few times. This rearrangement joins TRBV5-1 to TRBJ1-1; D gene uncertain. CDR1 is SGHRS, CDR2 YFSETQ, per germline. This CDR3 contains 15 residues. Trimming stripped 3 bases from V and 0 bases from J, with 12 bases between. For the CDR3, the DNA is TGCGCCAGCAGCTCCCGGACGGATATGAACACTGAAGCTTTCTTT. Residues: CASSSRTDMNTEAFF.

This clonotype was found a few times. V and J are TRBV19 and TRBJ1-6; tentatively, D is TRBD1 (6 bases). There are 17 residues in the CDR3. Germline lookup yields CDR1 LNHDA and CDR2 SQIVND (reference sequence). Trimming took off 5 bases at V and 9 bases at J, with 23 bases between the two ends. The CDR3 DNA reads as TGTGCCAGTAGTCCGACAGCTAACCCCCGGGGGGCTTCACCCCTCCACTTT. This codes for CASSPTANPRGASPLHF.

This clonotype came up a few times. The chain joins TRBV5-1 to TRBJ2-5, with unresolved D. The CDR3 covers 15 residues. V lost 4 bases to trimming and J lost 0 bases, with 13 bases between them. Germline CDR1 is SGHRS and CDR2 is YFSETQ. The CDR3 DNA reads as TGCGCCAGCAGCCGCCTTAACACGAACCAAGAGACCCAGTACTTC. It is translated as CASSRLNTNQETQYF.

This clonotype was counted between two and nine times. This chain connects TRBV24-1 to TRBJ2-5, with 14 bases fitting TRBD2. Germline V gene sequence: CDR1 KGHDR, CDR2 SFDVKD. V was clipped by 4 bases and J by 5 bases; unmatched bases: 5. The CDR3 is 16 amino acids. This chain's CDR3 is CATSDGTSGSEETQYF. The DNA for the CDR3 is TGTGCCACCAGTGACGGGACTAGCGGGAGTGAGGAGACCCAGTACTTC.

The chain combines TRBV7-7 with TRBJ2-3, with D unresolved. Trimming stripped 4 bases from V and 4 bases from J, with 9 bases between. CDR3 length: 13 residues. Germline CDR1 and CDR2: SSHAT and FNYEAQ (reference sequence). CDR3 nucleotides: TGTGCCAGCAGCTCCCAGGTTGCAGATACGCAGTATTTT. Protein product: CASSSQVADTQYF.

A few counts support this clonotype. The V gene is TRBV12-3 or TRBV12-4, the J gene TRBJ2-2; TRBD2 is a possible D gene (5 bases). Trimming took 5 bases from V and 6 from J, leaving 16 bases between them. The CDR3 consists of 15 residues. The CDR3 loop is CASSLGLNPSGELFF. Here the CDR3 DNA reads TGTGCCAGCAGTCTCGGACTGAACCCCTCCGGGGAGCTGTTTTTT.

The V and J genes are TRBV5-1 and TRBJ1-2, with D possibly being TRBD1 (5 bases). Trimming left V 0 bases short and J 8 bases short, with 20 bases between. From germline, CDR1 is SGHRS and CDR2 YFSETQ. This CDR3 region has 16 residues. In DNA form, the CDR3 reads TGCGCCAGCAGCTTGGTGGGAGGCGAGGGGCCTATCGGCTACACCTTC. Translation gives CASSLVGGEGPIGYTF.

This clonotype has only a few counts. The rearrangement links TRBV20-1 to TRBJ1-4, with D perhaps TRBD1 (6 bases). V was cut by 3 bases and J by 5 bases, with 10 bases left in between. The CDR3 sequence is 13 residues long. CDR1 and CDR2 (germline): DFQATT, SNEGSKA (reference sequence). The CDR3 region is CSARDSRNEKLFF. CDR3 DNA sequence: TGCAGTGCTAGGGACAGCCGAAATGAAAAACTGTTTTTT.

This clonotype was seen just once. This clone may be a read error of a much larger clone one base away. The CDR3 ends on some other residue instead of the conserved phenylalanine or tryptophan, so this is likely a read error. This sequence joins TRBV29-1 and TRBJ1-2; D may be TRBD1 (6 bases). V was trimmed by 6 bases and J by 3 bases, leaving 17 bases between them. Per the germline V gene, CDR1 is SQVTM and CDR2 is ANQGSEA. This CDR3 is built from 14 residues. This CDR3 reads CSVGGSRGHYGYTV. In nucleotides, the CDR3 is TGCAGCGTGGGGGGTTCGCGGGGGCACTATGGCTACACCGTC.

J is TRBJ1-3 and V is TRBV5-1; possible D gene TRBD1, 5 bases. CDR1 is SGHRS, CDR2 YFSETQ, per germline. The CDR3 length is 16 residues. V lost 0 bases to trimming and J lost 2 bases, with 12 bases between them. In DNA form, the CDR3 reads TGCGCCAGCAGCTTGGGGGGCCCTAGGCCTGGAAACACCATATATTTT. Protein product: CASSLGGPRPGNTIYF.

This clonotype was seen repeatedly, ten times or more. CDR3 coding DNA: TGCAGTGCCAAACCGGGACTAGCGGCCAACAATGAGCAGTTCTTC. This sequence encodes CSAKPGLAANNEQFF. The chain carries TRBV20-1 and TRBJ2-1; 11 positions agree with TRBD2. The germline V gene has CDR1 DFQATT and CDR2 SNEGSKA (reference sequence). The junction had 9 bases not matched to a gene; V was cut back by 6 bases and J by 5 bases. The CDR3 runs 15 residues.

This CDR3 is CATSDSGTSKLNEQFF. The DNA of the CDR3 is TGTGCCACCAGTGATTCTGGGACTAGTAAATTAAATGAGCAGTTCTTC. The chain combines TRBV24-1 with TRBJ2-1, with 8 nucleotides matching TRBD2. V lost 2 bases and J lost 7; bases outside the gene matches: 9. This CDR3 has 16 residues. Germline V lookup: CDR1 KGHDR, CDR2 SFDVKD.

This clonotype was seen many times. This chain links TRBV12-3 or TRBV12-4 with TRBJ2-2; 8 nucleotides agree with TRBD2. The CDR3 has 14 residues. The ends lost 6 bases at V and 7 bases at J; junction bases unmatched: 7. The CDR3 region has the DNA TGTGCCAGCAGAGAAGCGGGAGTTGGCGGGGAGCTGTTTTTT. Translated: CASREAGVGGELFF.

Ten or more counts support this clonotype. The V call is TRBV5-5, the J call TRBJ1-4; maybe TRBD1 (6 bases). Germline CDR1 is SGHKS and CDR2 is YYEKEE (reference sequence). The CDR3 spans 16 residues. V lost 1 base and J lost 5, with 15 bases in between. The CDR3 DNA reads TGTGCCAGCAGCTTGCTGGGGGCGGCACCAAATGAAAAACTGTTTTTT. Amino acid sequence: CASSLLGAAPNEKLFF.

This clonotype occurred a few times. The rearrangement uses TRBV3-1 and TRBJ1-1, with TRBD1 as a possible D gene (5 bases). The germline V gene has CDR1 LGHDT and CDR2 YNNKEL (reference sequence). V shed 3 bases and J shed 11 bases, with 16 bases lying between them. This CDR3 region has 13 residues. Here the CDR3 reads CASSQWGERLAFF. The CDR3 region has the DNA TGTGCCAGCAGCCAGTGGGGGGAGCGGCTGGCTTTCTTT.

This clonotype was counted between two and nine times. CDR3 protein: CASRLGLAGGYEQFF. The CDR3 bases are TGCGCCAGCAGACTAGGACTAGCGGGAGGGTATGAGCAGTTCTTC. The J gene is TRBJ2-1, the V gene TRBV4-1; TRBD2 agrees at 15 bases. V shed 6 bases and J 8 bases; nucleotides not matched to a gene: 5. CDR3 size: 15 residues. Germline V gives CDR1 MGHRA, CDR2 YSYEKL.

The sample holds many counts of this clonotype. The chain is built from TRBV15 and TRBJ2-7; TRBD1 agrees at 7 bases. The germline V gene encodes CDR1 LNHNV and CDR2 YYDKDF (reference sequence). The CDR3 has 15 residues. With V trimmed by 0 bases and J by 2 bases, 4 bases remained unmatched. Here the CDR3 reads CATSRDFGTAYEQYF. CDR3 in DNA: TGTGCCACCAGCAGAGATTTTGGGACAGCCTACGAGCAGTACTTC.

A few counts support this clonotype. The chain combines TRBV4-1 with TRBJ2-3; D call uncertain. In germline, CDR1 is MGHRA, CDR2 YSYEKL. This CDR3 spans 16 amino acids. Trimming cost V 2 bases and J 0 bases, with 12 bases left between them. CDR3 protein: CASSQSIMGSTDTQYF. The CDR3 nucleotides read TGCGCCAGCAGCCAATCCATAATGGGGAGCACAGATACGCAGTATTTT.

This chain uses TRBV12-3 or TRBV12-4 with TRBJ1-3, with a weak D call TRBD1 (6 bases). V was pared by 6 bases and J by 0 bases, with 15 bases between. The CDR3 is 16 amino acids. CDR3 coding DNA: TGTGCCAGCAGGAGATCGACAGGTTACTCTGGAAACACCATATATTTT. Amino acid sequence: CASRRSTGYSGNTIYF.

This clonotype has just a few counts. Since no conserved phenylalanine or tryptophan closes the CDR3, a read error is the likely cause. This chain joins TRBV10-3 and TRBJ1-3; no clear D gene. Trimming removed 6 bases from V and 4 bases from J, with 10 bases in between. The CDR3 is made up of 13 amino acids. CDR1 and CDR2 (germline): ENHRY, SYGVKD. The CDR3 region has the DNA TGTGCCATCAGGCGAGCAGCCGGAAACACCATATATTCT. Encoded protein: CAIRRAAGNTIYS.

The chain is built from TRBV6-1 and TRBJ1-1; no firm D call. V dropped 0 bases and J dropped 3 bases, with 5 bases sitting between them. Germline values: CDR1 MNHNS, CDR2 SASEGT. The CDR3 runs to 13 residues. CDR3 loop: CASSEAQYTEAFF. Here the CDR3 DNA reads TGTGCCAGCAGTGAAGCGCAGTACACTGAAGCTTTCTTT.

This chain connects TRBV10-2 to TRBJ2-7; 7 nucleotides match TRBD1. The V gene's germline CDR1 is WSHSY and CDR2 SAAADI. V dropped 5 bases and J dropped 3; count of bases not matched to a gene: 4. CDR3 size: 13 residues. The CDR3, as DNA: TGCGCCAGCAGTTTAGGGGGCCTCTACGAGCAGTACTTC. The encoded protein is CASSLGGLYEQYF.

The V gene is TRBV2, the J gene TRBJ2-1; 12 bases match TRBD2. The trim removed 3 bases at V and 7 bases at J, leaving 4 bases unmatched. Germline V gene sequence: CDR1 SNHLY, CDR2 FYNNEI. This CDR3 contains 15 residues. The CDR3 DNA sequence: TGTGCCAGCAGTGACCTCACTAGCGGGAGGAATGAGCAGTTCTTC. It specifies CASSDLTSGRNEQFF.